The 10 T cell receptor beta chains listed next were all sequenced from one sample in a study of T cell clonality in common variable immunodeficiency. Clones were read by immunoSEQ multiplex PCR, and TCRdb kept only the in-frame ones, dropping some. The record shows around 40,000 clones for this sample, with no singletons present. The sequenced sample consisted of peripheral blood mononuclear cells. These receptors were collected from a person aged 18 to 69 in good health.

This clone was counted ten times or more. The sequenced fragment ends 3 residues before the CDR3 boundary, so the rest is inferred from the germline J gene. The rearrangement joins TRBV7-2 to TRBJ2-2, with 7 bases matching TRBD1. The CDR3 extends over 15 amino acids. The germline V gene encodes CDR1 SGHTA and CDR2 FQGNSA. Losses at the gene ends were 2 bases for V and 4 bases for J; bases not matched to a gene: 4. CDR3 sequence: CASSLKQGRTGELFF. Incomplete CDR3 DNA: TGTGCCAGCAGCTTAAAACAGGGGCGCACCGGGGAG.

This clone was detected ten times or more. The sequenced fragment ends 3 residues before the CDR3 boundary, so the rest is inferred from the germline J gene. The J gene is TRBJ1-3, the V gene TRBV29-1; 8 positions agree with TRBD1. With 3 bases clipped from V and 0 bases from J, the junction kept 7 bases outside the gene matches. The CDR3 runs 16 residues. Germline V gene lookup returns CDR1 SQVTM and CDR2 ANQGSEA. CDR3 bases read: TGCAGCGTTGAGACCATAACAGGGGGCTCTGGAAACACC. It yields the protein CSVETITGGSGNT. The entire CDR3 protein is CSVETITGGSGNTIYF. The full variable domain, with the rest looked up from reference TRBV29-1 and TRBJ1-3, is SAVISQKPSRDICQRGTSLTIQCQVDSQVTMMFWYRQQPGQSLTLIATANQGSEATYESGFVIDKFPISRPNLTFSTLTVSNMSPEDSSIYLCSVETITGGSGNTIYFGEGSWLTVV.

This clone appeared many times. The sequence runs out 3 residues before the end of the CDR3; the remainder is reconstructed from the germline J gene. The V and J genes are TRBV29-1 and TRBJ1-2; 7 nucleotides line up with TRBD1. The CDR3 loop spans 12 amino acids. CDR1 and CDR2 from the germline V gene are SQVTM and ANQGSEA. The CDR3 spells CSVGETGEGYTF. Incomplete CDR3 DNA: TGCAGCGTTGGGGAAACAGGGGAGGGC.

About this clone: A far bigger clonotype differs at one base, so this is likely a read error. The sequence runs out 3 residues before the end of the CDR3; the remainder is reconstructed from the germline J gene. V usage is TRBV19 and J usage is TRBJ2-2; D is undetermined. CDR3 length equals 14 residues. Germline V gene sequence: CDR1 LNHDA, CDR2 SQIVND (reference sequence). The CDR3 DNA, read in part, is TGTGCCAGTAGTATGCTAGTGGGTAGTGAAAAG. Protein product: CASSMLVGSEK. The entire CDR3 protein is CASSMLVGSEKLFF.

This clone occurred many times. The CDR3 goes on 3 residues after the read ends, and that part is filled in from the germline J gene. V gene TRBV5-1 combines with J gene TRBJ2-1; maybe TRBD2 (5 bases). V lost 3 bases and J lost 8, with 15 bases in between. Germline V gene lookup returns CDR1 SGHRS and CDR2 YFSETQ. This CDR3 is built from 14 residues. The CDR3 sequence is CASSSRPPRDEQFF. CDR3 DNA (partial): TGCGCCAGCAGCTCCCGACCCCCGCGGGATGAG.

This clone has at least ten counts. The read ends 3 residues shy of where the CDR3 ends; the end is completed using the germline J gene. This rearrangement joins TRBV19 to TRBJ2-5, with 9 bases lining up with TRBD1. Losses at the gene ends were 5 bases for V and 7 bases for J; bases not matched to a gene: 8. In germline, CDR1 is LNHDA, CDR2 SQIVND (reference sequence). CDR3 size: 14 residues. Partial CDR3 DNA: TGTGCCAGTAGTGAGGGACAGGGTAAGGGGACC. It encodes CASSEGQGKGT. The entire CDR3 is CASSEGQGKGTQYF.

The sample holds many counts of this clone. CDR3 DNA, as far as it was read: TGTGCCAGCTCACCCGACAGGAAACCCCCAAATGGC. Translation: CASSPDRKPPNG. The full CDR3 sequence reads CASSPDRKPPNGYTF. The chain is built from TRBV18 and TRBJ1-2; weak D call: TRBD1 (6 bases). The DNA ends 3 residues before the CDR3 does, and the rest of the CDR3 is filled in from the germline J gene. Germline V gene data show CDR1 as KGHSH and CDR2 as LQKENI. V lost 3 bases and J lost 6, with 17 bases in between. The CDR3 is made up of 15 amino acids.

In its sample, this clone was seen many times. The read stops 3 residues short of the end of the CDR3; the missing end is completed from the germline J gene. This rearrangement joins TRBV4-1 to TRBJ2-1; 8 bases line up with TRBD1. CDR1 MGHRA and CDR2 YSYEKL come from the germline V gene. This CDR3 comprises 18 residues. Unmatched junction bases numbered 11, after V lost 4 bases and J lost 0 bases. The CDR3: CASSPGQGGGYSYNEQFF. Incomplete CDR3 DNA: TGCGCCAGCAGCCCCGGACAGGGAGGAGGCTACTCCTACAATGAG.

This clone was detected ten times or more. With the read ending 3 residues before the CDR3 end, the germline J gene is used to fill in that end. V is TRBV14 and J is TRBJ1-2; 7 bases agree with TRBD1. This CDR3 region has 13 residues. The junction had 5 bases not matched to a gene; V was cut back by 4 bases and J by 6 bases. CDR1 is SGHDN and CDR2 is FVKESK in the germline V gene. CDR3 in amino acids: CASSRDRVDGYTF. Partial CDR3 DNA: TGTGCCAGCAGCCGAGACAGGGTGGATGGC.

This clone was found many times. The sequence runs out 3 residues before the end of the CDR3; the remainder is reconstructed from the germline J gene. The chain joins TRBV29-1 to TRBJ2-2, with TRBD2 matching 8 bases. V dropped 8 bases and J dropped 2; count of bases not matched to a gene: 4. The germline V gene has CDR1 SQVTM and CDR2 ANQGSEA. The length of the CDR3 is 13 residues. The DNA read from the CDR3 is TGCAGCTTCTTAGCGGGAAACACCGGGGAG. The encoded protein is CSFLAGNTGE. The whole CDR3 protein reads CSFLAGNTGELFF.